The rows below give T cell receptor beta chains drawn from one sample of a study of blood T cell repertoires in COVID-19. Sequencing used immunoSEQ multiplex PCR; TCRdb keeps in-frame clones, though not all of them. The sample has about 190,000 clones, 80% to 90% seen once. What was sequenced was peripheral blood. The receptors here all came from a man between 25 and 39 years old with acute or convalescent COVID-19. CDR3s include the opening cysteine and the closing phenylalanine or tryptophan. D genes are given only for firm matches. Not all rows give a size; the values are once, few, many and, for expanded clones, a class.

j_gene,v_gene,d_gene,abundance,CDR3nt,CDR3aa
TRBJ1-4,TRBV7-9,.,.,TGTGCCAGCAGCTTAGGGACAAGTGCAACTAATGAAAAACTGTTTTTT,CASSLGTSATNEKLFF
TRBJ1-6,TRBV18,TRBD1,.,TGTGCCAGCTCACCGAGGACAGGCTTAGATACTTCACCCCTCCACTTT,CASSPRTGLDTSPLHF
TRBJ1-2,TRBV5-6,.,.,TGTGCCAGCAGCTTGGATCCTCGGTACAGGGCGGCTGGCTACACCTTC,CASSLDPRYRAAGYTF
TRBJ1-2,TRBV27,.,.,TGTGCCAGCAGTTCCGGCAGGGGCTCGAACTATGGCTACACCTTC,CASSSGRGSNYGYTF
TRBJ1-1,TRBV3-1/TRBV3-2,.,.,TGTGCCAGCAGCCGGCTTACAGGGTCCACTGAAGCTTTCTTT,CASSRLTGSTEAFF
TRBJ2-1,TRBV19,TRBD2,.,TGTGCCAGTAGTATAGACTCGGGACTAGCGGGCAACAATGAGCAGTTCTTC,CASSIDSGLAGNNEQFF
TRBJ2-7,TRBV27,.,once,TGTGCCAGCAGTTTCAGTACCCTCTACGAGCAGTACTTC,CASSFSTLYEQYF
TRBJ2-7,TRBV6-5,TRBD1,.,TGTGCCAGCAGTTACAAACGACAGGGTCCCTACGAGCAGTACTTC,CASSYKRQGPYEQYF
TRBJ1-2,TRBV9,.,few,TGTGCCAGCAGCGTAGAATCTCCTTCTAACTATGGCTACACCTTC,CASSVESPSNYGYTF
TRBJ1-5,TRBV2,.,.,TGTGCCAGCAGCCGCCTCGCGATTAGCAATCAGCCCCAGCATTTT,CASSRLAISNQPQHF
TRBJ2-7,TRBV11-2,TRBD1,once,TGTGCCAGCAGCTTAGCCCAGGGGGCGCAGGGCTACGAGCAGTACTTC,CASSLAQGAQGYEQYF
TRBJ1-1,TRBV6-5,.,.,TGTGCCAGCATCGCGGTAGGCGTAGCTTTCTTT,CASIAVGVAFF
TRBJ1-5,TRBV18,TRBD1,.,TGTGCCAGCTCACCCTTCGGACAGGGCAATCAGCCCCAGCATTTT,CASSPFGQGNQPQHF
TRBJ1-4,TRBV6-5,.,.,TGTGCCAGCAGTTATGCAGGGGAGGAAAAACTGTTTTTT,CASSYAGEEKLFF
TRBJ1-1,TRBV28,TRBD1,.,TGTGCCAGCAGGACAATAGGGACAGGCAACACTGAAGCTTTCTTT,CASRTIGTGNTEAFF
TRBJ2-5,TRBV28,TRBD1,.,TGTGCCACCCAGGGGGCAGCGGAGACCCAGTACTTC,CATQGAAETQYF
TRBJ2-7,TRBV15,TRBD2,.,TGTGCCACCAGCAGAGAAGGAAGCGGGAGTTACGAGCAGTACTTC,CATSREGSGSYEQYF
TRBJ1-1,TRBV28,.,.,TGTGCCAGCAGATCCCTCGGGATAGGTGGGAGTAATGAAGCTTTCTTT,CASRSLGIGGSNEAFF
TRBJ1-2,TRBV5-4,TRBD1,.,TGTGCCAGCAGCCCACAGGGGGCGGGTGGCTACACCTTC,CASSPQGAGGYTF
TRBJ1-6,TRBV6-5,TRBD1,.,TGTGCCAGCAGACACCGGGACAGGAATTCACCCCTCCACTTT,CASRHRDRNSPLHF
TRBJ2-2,TRBV3-1/TRBV3-2,TRBD1,.,TGTGCCAGCAGCCAGTCAGACAGGGCCTTGATAGGTACCGGGGAGCTGTTTTTT,CASSQSDRALIGTGELFF
TRBJ2-7,TRBV6-5,.,.,TGTGCCAGCAGTAAGGCAGGGGCGCAGTATTACGAGCAGTACTTC,CASSKAGAQYYEQYF
TRBJ1-4,TRBV4-2,.,.,TGTGCCAGCAGCCAACTCGAGCAGCCAGGGGACGGGCTGTTTTTT,CASSQLEQPGDGLFF
TRBJ2-6,TRBV9,TRBD1,.,TGTGCCAGCAGCGTTGCCCGACAGGGGACGTACTCTGGGGCCAACGTCCTGACTTTC,CASSVARQGTYSGANVLTF
TRBJ1-4,TRBV5-1,.,few,TGCGCCAGCAGCTTGGGAAGGGGCACCAATGAAAAACTGTTTTTT,CASSLGRGTNEKLFF
TRBJ1-2,TRBV5-8,.,once,TGTGCCAGCACCCGCCCAGGGAACTATGGCTACACCTTC,CASTRPGNYGYTF
TRBJ1-2,TRBV4-2,TRBD1,few,TGTGCCAGCAGCCAAGCGGGTCAGGGGGTCGGGTATGGCTACACCTTC,CASSQAGQGVGYGYTF
TRBJ2-1,TRBV7-2,TRBD2,.,TGTGCCAGCAGCCTAGCGGGAGGGCCTTTTAATGAGCAGTTCTTC,CASSLAGGPFNEQFF
TRBJ2-7,TRBV2,TRBD2,.,TGTGCCAGCATACAAGCTAGCGGACTCCGCGAGCAGTACTTC,CASIQASGLREQYF
TRBJ1-6,TRBV5-4,.,.,TGTGCCAGCAGCCCCGCCCCCACAGAGAGAGCCCTCCACTTT,CASSPAPTERALHF
TRBJ2-1,TRBV5-1,TRBD1,once,TGCGCCAGCAGGGGGACAGGGGTTGAGCAGTTCTTC,CASRGTGVEQFF
TRBJ2-7,TRBV15,TRBD2,.,TGTGCCACCAGCAGCGTAGGTAGCGGGAACTACGAGCAGTACTTC,CATSSVGSGNYEQYF
TRBJ1-2,TRBV6-2/TRBV6-3,.,.,TGTGCCAGCAGTTCTCCTGGGAGGGCTGCCAACTATGGCTACACCTTC,CASSSPGRAANYGYTF